This T cell receptor (beta chain) was sequenced during a study of regulatory T cells in long-lasting Graves disease (dated by TCRdb to the early 2020s). With regard to the full study: Persistent Graves' disease meant more than 5 years of antithyroid drug treatment with TSH receptor autoantibodies that stayed positive. TCR sequencing covered approximately 13 persistent and around 20 newly diagnosed Graves' disease patients, around 35 samples in total. The study was registered as a clinical trial and conducted in China. Antithyroid drugs had been taken for ten to twelve years on average by persistent Graves' disease patients in the clinical cohort. Persistent Graves' disease patients were compared with newly diagnosed Graves' disease patients by peripheral blood TCR sequencing and RNA sequencing. Summary of the overall study and its limitations: Only peripheral blood was studied, because thyroid tissue, the primary lesion, was inaccessible. Persistent patients shared more public clonotypes among themselves (around 3,000) than newly diagnosed patients did (about 970). Preferential use of TRBV28, TRBJ1-2 and TRBJ2-5 was observed in persistent disease, whereas TRBV20-1 and TRBJ2-1 were favored in newly diagnosed disease. Compared with newly diagnosed patients, persistent Graves' disease patients had lower TCR Shannon entropy and fewer highly expanded clones, which suggests clonal expansion. Sequencing and analysis were limited to the TCR beta chain. The authors acknowledged the small sample size as a limitation that may reduce accuracy.

The germline V gene (reference sequence) supplies CDR1 MNHEY and CDR2 SMNVEV. Trimming removed 4 bases from V and 0 bases from J, leaving 10 bases between the germline ends. Taken from cysteine to phenylalanine, the CDR3 has 16 residues. Kept here is only the CDR3 DNA, which spans 48 bases and is read in frame from base 1. On this clonotype itself: Its antigen is not yet known. A read error may be the cause here, since a much bigger clone is one base away.

Library preparation employed multiplex PCR. TCRdb lists the instrument as Illumina HiSeq 4000. TCR beta libraries were built with iRepertoire HTBI primers and Arm-PCR amplification of CDR3 regions. PCR products were gel purified before sequencing. Per the source publication's procedure: Gene usage analysis of CDR3 amino acid clonotypes used the roughly 60 TRBV and 14 to 15 TRBJ segments found across samples. COPE and FqMerger were used to merge the filtered high-quality paired reads into contigs. BLAST was used to align contigs to IMGT TRBV, TRBD and TRBJ reference genes, with CDR3 defined following IMGT. Any clonotype with a frequency above 0.1% was classified as a highly expanded clone. Shannon entropy served as the measure of repertoire diversity, while the Gini coefficient captured V-J evenness. Clonotypes shared by more than one individual were considered public. TCRdb cleaned the public reads at Q25 with fastp, built clones with MiXCR and kept in-frame beta chains. Records with the same CDR3 protein are collapsed into one entry carrying the most frequent genes and DNA. TCRdb's processing, not the authors', yielded these V and J calls. For this sample there are a few hundred thousand distinct CDR3 sequences; 20% to 25% appear just once. The ten most abundant clones make up roughly 6.9% of the sample.

According to the study, the label for this sample's time point signals: persistent/refractory GD, antithyroid drugs over 5 years with positive TRAb. RNA was extracted from PBMCs in TRIzol for both TCR sequencing and RNA sequencing. The diagnosis of Graves' disease was made according to American Thyroid Association guidelines. Recruitment of patients was carried out at an endocrinology department in Xi'an, China. Each patient gave 8.5 to 9.5 milliliters of peripheral blood, collected in an EDTA anticoagulant tube. Ficoll Paque Plus density gradient separation was used to isolate PBMCs, and no further T cell sorting was performed. An Agilent 2100 Bioanalyzer and agarose gel were used to assess RNA quality, and a NanoDrop 2000 was used to measure RNA concentration.

The sequence joins TRBV27 to TRBJ1-6; the D gene is not confidently resolved. This receptor was taken from a female donor with Graves disease. Sequencing was performed on peripheral blood mononuclear cells (PBMCs), taken when the disease was refractory, from a patient treated with antithyroid drugs. The CDR3 reads CASSSDRSSYNSPLHF. In nucleotides, the sequence is TGTGCCAGCAGTTCGGACCGTAGCTCCTATAATTCACCCCTCCACTTT.